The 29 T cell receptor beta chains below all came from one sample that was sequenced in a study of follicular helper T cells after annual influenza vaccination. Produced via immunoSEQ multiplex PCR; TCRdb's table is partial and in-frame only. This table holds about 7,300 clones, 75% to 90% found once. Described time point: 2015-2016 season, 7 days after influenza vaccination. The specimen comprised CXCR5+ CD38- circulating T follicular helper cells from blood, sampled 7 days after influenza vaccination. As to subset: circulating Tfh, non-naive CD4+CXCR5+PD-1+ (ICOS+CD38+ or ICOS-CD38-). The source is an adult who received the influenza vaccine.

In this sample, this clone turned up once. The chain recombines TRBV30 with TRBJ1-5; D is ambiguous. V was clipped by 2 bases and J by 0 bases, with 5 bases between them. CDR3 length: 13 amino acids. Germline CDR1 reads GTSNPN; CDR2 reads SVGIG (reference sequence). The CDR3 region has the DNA TGTGCCTGGAGTAAAAATAGCAATCAGCCCCAGCATTTT. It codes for CAWSKNSNQPQHF. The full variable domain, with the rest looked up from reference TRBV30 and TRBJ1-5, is SQTIHQWPATLVQPVGSPLSLECTVEGTSNPNLYWYRQAAGRGLQLLFYSVGIGQISSEVPQNLSASRPQDRQFILSSKKLLLSDSGFYLCAWSKNSNQPQHFGDGTRLSIL.

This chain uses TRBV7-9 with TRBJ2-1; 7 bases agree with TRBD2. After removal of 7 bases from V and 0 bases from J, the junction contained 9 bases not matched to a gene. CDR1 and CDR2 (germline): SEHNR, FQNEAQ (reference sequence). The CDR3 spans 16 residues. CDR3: CASTPGGRSSYNEQFF. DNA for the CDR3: TGTGCCAGCACCCCGGGGGGACGAAGCTCCTACAATGAGCAGTTCTTC.

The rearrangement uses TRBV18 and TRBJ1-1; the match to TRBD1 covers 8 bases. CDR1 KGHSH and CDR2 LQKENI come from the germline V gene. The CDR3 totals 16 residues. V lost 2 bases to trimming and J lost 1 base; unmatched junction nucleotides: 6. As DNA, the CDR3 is TGTGCCAGCTCACCATACACGACAGGGGCGAACACTGAAGCTTTCTTT. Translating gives CASSPYTTGANTEAFF.

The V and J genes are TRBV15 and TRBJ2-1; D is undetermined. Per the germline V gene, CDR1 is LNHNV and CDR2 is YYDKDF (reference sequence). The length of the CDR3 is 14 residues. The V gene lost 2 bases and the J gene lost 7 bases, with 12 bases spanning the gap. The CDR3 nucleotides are TGTGCCACCAGCAGAACCCAACCTATTAATGAGCAGTTCTTC. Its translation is CATSRTQPINEQFF.

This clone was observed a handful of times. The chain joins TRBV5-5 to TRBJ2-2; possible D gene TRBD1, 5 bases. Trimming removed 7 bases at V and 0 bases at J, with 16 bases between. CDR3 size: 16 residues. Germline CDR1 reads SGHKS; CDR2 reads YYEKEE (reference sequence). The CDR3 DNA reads TGTGCCAGCCCCGTAGGGCAGGGCGCGAACACCGGGGAGCTGTTTTTT. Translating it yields CASPVGQGANTGELFF. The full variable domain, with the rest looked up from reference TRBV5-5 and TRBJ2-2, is DAGVTQSPTHLIKTRGQQVTLRCSPISGHKSVSWYQQVLGQGPQFIFQYYEKEERGRGNFPDRFSARQFPNYSSELNVNALLLGDSALYLCASPVGQGANTGELFFGEGSRLTVL.

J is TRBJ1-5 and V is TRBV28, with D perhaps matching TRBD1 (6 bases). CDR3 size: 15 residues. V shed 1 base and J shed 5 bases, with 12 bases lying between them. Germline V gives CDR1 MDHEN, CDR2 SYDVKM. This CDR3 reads CASSLYRTVDQPQHF. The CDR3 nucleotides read TGTGCCAGCAGTTTATACAGGACAGTAGATCAGCCCCAGCATTTT. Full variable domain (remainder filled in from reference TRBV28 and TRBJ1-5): DVKVTQSSRYLVKRTGEKVFLECVQDMDHENMFWYRQDPGLGLRLIYFSYDVKMKEKGDIPEGYSVSREKKERFSLILESASTNQTSMYLCASSLYRTVDQPQHFGDGTRLSIL.

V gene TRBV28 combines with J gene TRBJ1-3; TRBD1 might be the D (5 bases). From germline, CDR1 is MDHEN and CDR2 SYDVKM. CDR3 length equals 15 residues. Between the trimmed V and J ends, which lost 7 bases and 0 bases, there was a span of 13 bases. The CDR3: CASTAPGGSGNTIYF. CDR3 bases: TGTGCCAGCACCGCTCCGGGGGGCTCTGGAAACACCATATATTTT. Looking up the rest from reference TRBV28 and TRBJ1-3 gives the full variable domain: DVKVTQSSRYLVKRTGEKVFLECVQDMDHENMFWYRQDPGLGLRLIYFSYDVKMKEKGDIPEGYSVSREKKERFSLILESASTNQTSMYLCASTAPGGSGNTIYFGEGSWLTVV.

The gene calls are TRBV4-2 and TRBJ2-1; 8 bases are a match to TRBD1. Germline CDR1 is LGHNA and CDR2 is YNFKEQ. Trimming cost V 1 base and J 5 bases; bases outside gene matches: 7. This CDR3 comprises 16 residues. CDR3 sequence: CASSQAGQGKNNEQFF. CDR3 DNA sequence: TGTGCCAGCAGCCAAGCCGGACAGGGCAAAAACAATGAGCAGTTCTTC.

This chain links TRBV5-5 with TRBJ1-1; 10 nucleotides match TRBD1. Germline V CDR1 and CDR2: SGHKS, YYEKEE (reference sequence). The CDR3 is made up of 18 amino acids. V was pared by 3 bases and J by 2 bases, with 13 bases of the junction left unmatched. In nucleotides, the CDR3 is TGTGCCAGCAGCTCGGATTACCGGGACAGGGGCAAAAACACTGAAGCTTTCTTT. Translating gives CASSSDYRDRGKNTEAFF.

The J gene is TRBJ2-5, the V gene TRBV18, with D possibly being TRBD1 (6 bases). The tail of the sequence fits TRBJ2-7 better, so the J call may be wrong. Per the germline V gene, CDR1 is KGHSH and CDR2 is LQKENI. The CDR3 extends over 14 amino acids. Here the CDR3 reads CASSPPAGAYEQYF. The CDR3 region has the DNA TGTGCCAGCTCACCACCGGCAGGGGCGTACGAGCAGTACTTC.

CDR3 residues: CASSQEQRLVKGGEQFF. The CDR3 DNA reads TGCGCCAGCAGCCAAGAGCAGCGGCTTGTTAAAGGTGGCGAGCAGTTCTTC. The J gene is TRBJ2-1, the V gene TRBV4-1, with a weak D call TRBD2 (5 bases). The V end was cut by 0 bases, the J end by 10 bases, with 22 bases between. Germline values: CDR1 MGHRA, CDR2 YSYEKL. The CDR3 extends over 17 amino acids.

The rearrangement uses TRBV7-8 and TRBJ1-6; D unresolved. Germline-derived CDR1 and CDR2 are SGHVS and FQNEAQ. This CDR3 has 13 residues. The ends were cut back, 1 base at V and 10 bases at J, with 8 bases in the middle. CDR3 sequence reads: CASSLGATSPLHF. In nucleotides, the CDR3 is TGTGCCAGCAGCTTAGGAGCGACGTCACCCCTCCACTTT.

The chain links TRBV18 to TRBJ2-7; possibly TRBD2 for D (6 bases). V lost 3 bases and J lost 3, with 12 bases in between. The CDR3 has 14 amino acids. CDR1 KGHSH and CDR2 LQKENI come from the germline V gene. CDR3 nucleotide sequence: TGTGCCAGCTCACCGACAGTCGGGAGCTACGAGCAGTACTTC. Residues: CASSPTVGSYEQYF.

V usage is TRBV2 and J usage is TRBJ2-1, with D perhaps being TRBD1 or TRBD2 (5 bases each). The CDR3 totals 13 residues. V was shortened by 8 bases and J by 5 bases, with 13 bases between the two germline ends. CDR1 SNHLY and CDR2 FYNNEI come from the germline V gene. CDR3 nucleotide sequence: TGTGCCAGCCGGGACGGACTCAACAATGAGCAGTTCTTC. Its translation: CASRDGLNNEQFF.

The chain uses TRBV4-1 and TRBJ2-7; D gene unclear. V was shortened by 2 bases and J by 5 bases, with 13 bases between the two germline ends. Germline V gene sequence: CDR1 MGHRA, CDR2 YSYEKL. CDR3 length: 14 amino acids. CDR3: CASSQRLGIHEQYF. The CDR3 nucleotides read TGCGCCAGCAGCCAACGGCTAGGGATCCACGAGCAGTACTTC.

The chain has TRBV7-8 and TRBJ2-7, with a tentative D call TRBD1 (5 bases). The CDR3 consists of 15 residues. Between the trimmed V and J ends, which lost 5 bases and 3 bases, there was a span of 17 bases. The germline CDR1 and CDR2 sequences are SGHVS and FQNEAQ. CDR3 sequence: CASSLLQASLYEQYF. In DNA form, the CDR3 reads TGTGCCAGCAGCCTCCTACAGGCCAGCCTCTACGAGCAGTACTTC. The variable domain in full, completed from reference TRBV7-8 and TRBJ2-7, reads GAGVSQSPRYKVAKRGQDVALRCDPISGHVSLFWYQQALGQGPEFLTYFQNEAQLDKSGLPSDRFFAERPEGSVSTLKIQRTQQEDSAVYLCASSLLQASLYEQYFGPGTRLTVT.

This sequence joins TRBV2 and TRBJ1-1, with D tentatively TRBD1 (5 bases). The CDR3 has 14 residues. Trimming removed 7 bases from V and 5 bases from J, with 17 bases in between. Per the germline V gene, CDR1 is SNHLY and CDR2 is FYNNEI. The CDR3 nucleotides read TGTGCCAGCACATTGGTAGTCGAGGGGACTGAAGCTTTCTTT. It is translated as CASTLVVEGTEAFF. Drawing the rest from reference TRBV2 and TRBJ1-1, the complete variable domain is EPEVTQTPSHQVTQMGQEVILRCVPISNHLYFYWYRQILGQKVEFLVSFYNNEISEKSEIFDDQFSVERPDGSNFTLKIRSTKLEDSAMYFCASTLVVEGTEAFFGQGTRLTVV.

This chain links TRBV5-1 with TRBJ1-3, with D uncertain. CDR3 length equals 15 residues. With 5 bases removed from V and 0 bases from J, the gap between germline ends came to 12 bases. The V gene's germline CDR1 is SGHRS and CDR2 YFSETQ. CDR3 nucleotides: TGCGCCAGCAGTCAGGACGGAAACTCTGGAAACACCATATATTTT. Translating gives CASSQDGNSGNTIYF.

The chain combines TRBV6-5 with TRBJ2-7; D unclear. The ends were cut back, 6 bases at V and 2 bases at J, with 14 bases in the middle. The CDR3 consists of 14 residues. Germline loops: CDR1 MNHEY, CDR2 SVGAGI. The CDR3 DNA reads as TGTGCCAGCAGGAATGGCGGAAGTCCCTACGAGCAGTACTTC. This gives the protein CASRNGGSPYEQYF.

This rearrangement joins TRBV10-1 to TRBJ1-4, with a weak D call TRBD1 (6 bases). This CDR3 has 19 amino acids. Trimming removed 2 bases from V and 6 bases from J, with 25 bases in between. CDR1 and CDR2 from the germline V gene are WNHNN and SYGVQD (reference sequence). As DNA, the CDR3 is TGCGCCAGCAGTGAGATAAGGGGGGACGCCGAGGAGGGGGATGAAAAACTGTTTTTT. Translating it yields CASSEIRGDAEEGDEKLFF.

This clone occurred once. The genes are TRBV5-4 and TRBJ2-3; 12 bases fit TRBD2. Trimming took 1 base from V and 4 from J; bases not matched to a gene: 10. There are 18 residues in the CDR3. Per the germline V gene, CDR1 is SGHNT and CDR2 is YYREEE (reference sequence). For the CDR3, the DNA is TGTGCCAGCAGCTTGTTTCCTAGCGGGAGGGCCTTGGCAGATACGCAGTATTTT. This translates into CASSLFPSGRALADTQYF.

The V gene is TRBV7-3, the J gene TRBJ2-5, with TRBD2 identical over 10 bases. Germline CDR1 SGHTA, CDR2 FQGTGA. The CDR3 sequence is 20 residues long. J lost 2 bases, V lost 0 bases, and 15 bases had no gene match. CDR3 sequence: CASSLTTIEREGPRQETQYF. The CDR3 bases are TGTGCCAGCAGCTTAACAACTATCGAGCGGGAGGGCCCTAGGCAAGAGACCCAGTACTTC.

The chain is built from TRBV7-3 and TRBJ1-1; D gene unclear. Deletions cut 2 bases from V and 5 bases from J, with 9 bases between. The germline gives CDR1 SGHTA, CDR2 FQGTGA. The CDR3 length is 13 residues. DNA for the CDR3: TGTGCCAGCAGCTTAGACCTCAGAACTGAAGCTTTCTTT. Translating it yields CASSLDLRTEAFF.

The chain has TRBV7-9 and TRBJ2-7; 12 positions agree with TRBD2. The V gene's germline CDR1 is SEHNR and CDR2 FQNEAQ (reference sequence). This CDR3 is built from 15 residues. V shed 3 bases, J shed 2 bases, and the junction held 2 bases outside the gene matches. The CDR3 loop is CASSFLAGGAYEQYF. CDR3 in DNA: TGTGCCAGCAGCTTTCTAGCGGGAGGGGCCTACGAGCAGTACTTC.

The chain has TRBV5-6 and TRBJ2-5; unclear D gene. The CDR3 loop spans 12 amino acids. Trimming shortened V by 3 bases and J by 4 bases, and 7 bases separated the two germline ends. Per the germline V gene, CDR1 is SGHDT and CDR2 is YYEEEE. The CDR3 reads CASSSRRETQYF. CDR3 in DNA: TGTGCCAGCAGCTCGCGGCGAGAGACCCAGTACTTC. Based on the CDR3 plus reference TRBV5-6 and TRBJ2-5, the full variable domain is DAGVTQSPTHLIKTRGQQVTLRCSPKSGHDTVSWYQQALGQGPQFIFQYYEEEERQRGNFPDRFSGHQFPNYSSELNVNALLLGDSALYLCASSSRRETQYFGPGTRLLVL.

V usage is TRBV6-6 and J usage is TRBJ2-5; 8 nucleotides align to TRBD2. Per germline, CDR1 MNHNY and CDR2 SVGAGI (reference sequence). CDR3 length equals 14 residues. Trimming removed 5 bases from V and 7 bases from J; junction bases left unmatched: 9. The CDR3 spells CASSVRTSRGTQYF. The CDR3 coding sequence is TGTGCCAGCAGTGTAAGGACTAGCCGGGGGACCCAGTACTTC.

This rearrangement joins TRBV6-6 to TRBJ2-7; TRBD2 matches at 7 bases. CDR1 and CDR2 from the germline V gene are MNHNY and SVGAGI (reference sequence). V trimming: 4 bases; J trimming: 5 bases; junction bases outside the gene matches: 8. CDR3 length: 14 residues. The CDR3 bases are TGTGCCAGCAGTTTCGGGGGGAGCTCGAACGAGCAGTACTTC. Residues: CASSFGGSSNEQYF.

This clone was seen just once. The CDR3: CATRTGTGDEKLFF. As DNA, the CDR3 is TGCGCCACCAGAACGGGGACAGGGGATGAAAAACTGTTTTTT. The chain recombines TRBV10-2 with TRBJ1-4, with 10 bases lining up with TRBD1. Germline-derived CDR1 and CDR2 are WSHSY and SAAADI. CDR3 size: 14 residues. V trimming: 10 bases; J trimming: 6 bases; junction bases outside the gene matches: 8.

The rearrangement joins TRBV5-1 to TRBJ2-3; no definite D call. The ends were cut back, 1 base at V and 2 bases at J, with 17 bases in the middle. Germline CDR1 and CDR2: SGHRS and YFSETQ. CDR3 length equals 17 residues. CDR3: CASSLSAAGSFTDTQYF. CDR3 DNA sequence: TGCGCCAGCAGCTTGTCGGCAGCCGGCTCGTTCACAGATACGCAGTATTTT.